A single sample gave rise to the 32 T cell receptor beta chains below, sequenced in a study of siplizumab effects on memory and regulatory T cells. Measured with immunoSEQ multiplex PCR; TCRdb has only the in-frame clones, and not every one. The sample lists fewer than 120,000 clones, over 85% occurring once. Sequencing used CD4+ T cells sorted from blood. These receptors came from a human donor in good health.

The rearrangement uses TRBV5-1 and TRBJ2-2; D not certain. Looked up from germline, CDR1 is SGHRS and CDR2 is YFSETQ. The V gene lost 4 bases and the J gene lost 11 bases, with 12 bases spanning the gap. The CDR3 sequence is 12 residues long. The CDR3 region is CASSLDPKELFF. The CDR3 DNA reads TGCGCCAGCAGCCTCGACCCTAAAGAGCTGTTTTTT.

The chain is built from TRBV27 and TRBJ1-2, with D unresolved. In germline, CDR1 is MNHEY, CDR2 SMNVEV (reference sequence). The CDR3 loop spans 15 amino acids. Trimming pared 5 bases from V and 3 bases from J, leaving 16 bases between. As DNA, the CDR3 is TGTGCCAGCAGTCCGGGAGGACTCCCCTACTATGGCTACACCTTC. Protein: CASSPGGLPYYGYTF.

The rearrangement links TRBV7-3 to TRBJ2-6; tentatively, D is TRBD1 or TRBD2 (5 bases each). The V gene's germline CDR1 is SGHTA and CDR2 FQGTGA. Between the trimmed V and J ends, which lost 5 bases and 0 bases, there was a span of 8 bases. This CDR3 comprises 15 residues. In DNA form, the CDR3 reads TGTGCCAGCAGCCCTGGGGGCTCTGGGGCCAACGTCCTGACTTTC. It codes for CASSPGGSGANVLTF.

V usage is TRBV19 and J usage is TRBJ2-1; 10 bases line up with TRBD2. This CDR3 is 15 amino acids long. Per germline, CDR1 LNHDA and CDR2 SQIVND (reference sequence). Trimming took 1 base from V and 8 from J; bases not matched to a gene: 5. In nucleotides, the CDR3 is TGTGCCAGTAGTATAGTTAGCGGGGGGCTGGATGAGCAGTTCTTC. Translated: CASSIVSGGLDEQFF.

This chain uses TRBV5-6 with TRBJ2-1, with D perhaps TRBD1 (7 bases). Germline V gene lookup returns CDR1 SGHDT and CDR2 YYEEEE. The CDR3 consists of 17 residues. V dropped 2 bases and J dropped 3 bases, with 18 bases sitting between them. CDR3 nucleotides: TGTGCCAGCAGCTTCTTGCGGGGACAGCTCGGCTACAATGAGCAGTTCTTC. Residues: CASSFLRGQLGYNEQFF. Drawing the rest from reference TRBV5-6 and TRBJ2-1, the complete variable domain is DAGVTQSPTHLIKTRGQQVTLRCSPKSGHDTVSWYQQALGQGPQFIFQYYEEEERQRGNFPDRFSGHQFPNYSSELNVNALLLGDSALYLCASSFLRGQLGYNEQFFGPGTRLTVL.

The chain recombines TRBV6-6 with TRBJ2-3; 9 nucleotides line up with TRBD2. The germline V gene has CDR1 MNHNY and CDR2 SVGAGI (reference sequence). CDR3 length: 15 amino acids. The V segment lost 7 bases and the J segment 2 bases; nucleotides outside the gene matches: 7. The CDR3 DNA reads as TGTGCCAGCACCCCACTAGCGGGCGTCACAGATACGCAGTATTTT. This codes for CASTPLAGVTDTQYF.

The chain is built from TRBV7-9 and TRBJ1-2; D is uncertain. The V gene's germline CDR1 is SEHNR and CDR2 FQNEAQ (reference sequence). V shed 1 base and J shed 2 bases, with 8 bases lying between them. CDR3 length: 14 amino acids. CDR3 bases: TGTGCCAGCAGCTTAGATGCGGCGAACTATGGCTACACCTTC. Its translation is CASSLDAANYGYTF.

V is TRBV5-1 and J is TRBJ1-1; tentatively, D is TRBD1 (6 bases). This CDR3 region has 14 residues. CDR1 and CDR2 from the germline V gene are SGHRS and YFSETQ. Between the trimmed V and J ends, which lost 4 bases and 8 bases, there was a span of 18 bases. CDR3 amino acids: CASSSGQTGIEAFF. The CDR3, as DNA: TGCGCCAGCAGCAGCGGACAGACAGGTATAGAAGCTTTCTTT.

The chain employs TRBV7-9 and TRBJ2-7; D ambiguous. The germline gives CDR1 SEHNR, CDR2 FQNEAQ (reference sequence). Trimming removed 1 base at V and 2 bases at J, with 12 bases between. CDR3 length: 15 residues. The CDR3 sequence: CASSLGGGIAYEQYF. CDR3 DNA sequence: TGTGCCAGCAGCTTAGGGGGTGGGATCGCCTACGAGCAGTACTTC.

The J gene is TRBJ2-3, the V gene TRBV5-1; no firm D call. The CDR3 loop spans 13 amino acids. V shed 1 base and J shed 2 bases, with 5 bases lying between them. Germline V gene lookup returns CDR1 SGHRS and CDR2 YFSETQ. CDR3 region: CASSLRSTDTQYF. In DNA, the CDR3 is TGCGCCAGCAGCTTGCGTTCCACAGATACGCAGTATTTT.

With respect to this clone: At the DNA level, this CDR3 is encoded by other sequences in the same sample as well. The J gene is TRBJ1-4, the V gene TRBV27; tentative D call: TRBD1 (5 bases). The germline V and J ends were trimmed by 3 bases and 7 bases, with 15 bases remaining between them. Per germline, CDR1 MNHEY and CDR2 SMNVEV (reference sequence). The CDR3 consists of 15 residues. CDR3 bases: TGTGCCAGCAGTTTCGGGTCCGGGGCCTCTGAAAAACTGTTTTTT. It translates to CASSFGSGASEKLFF.

The chain has TRBV14 and TRBJ2-7; TRBD1 agrees at 8 bases. J gave up 2 bases and V 0 bases, and 9 bases lay outside the gene matches. This CDR3 has 17 amino acids. Germline loops: CDR1 SGHDN, CDR2 FVKESK. CDR3 loop: CASSQDLGQGIPYEQYF. Here the CDR3 DNA reads TGTGCCAGCAGCCAAGATCTAGGACAGGGAATACCCTACGAGCAGTACTTC. Together with reference TRBV14 and TRBJ2-7, the CDR3 gives the full variable domain: EAGVTQFPSHSVIEKGQTVTLRCDPISGHDNLYWYRRVMGKEIKFLLHFVKESKQDESGMPNNRFLAERTGGTYSTLKVQPAELEDSGVYFCASSQDLGQGIPYEQYFGPGTRLTVT.

The chain combines TRBV2 with TRBJ1-5; no reliable D call. With 2 bases removed from V and 0 bases from J, the gap between germline ends came to 8 bases. Germline assignment: CDR1 SNHLY and CDR2 FYNNEI. The CDR3 runs to 15 residues. DNA for the CDR3: TGTGCCAGCAGTGAATCCGGATATAGCAATCAGCCCCAGCATTTT. Translation gives CASSESGYSNQPQHF.

The genes are TRBV7-9 and TRBJ2-5; TRBD2 aligns across 7 bases. Germline CDR1 and CDR2: SEHNR and FQNEAQ (reference sequence). The CDR3 runs to 14 residues. J gave up 4 bases and V 5 bases, and 7 bases lay outside the gene matches. DNA for the CDR3: TGTGCCAGCAGCCAATCGGGGGGAGGAGAGACCCAGTACTTC. This codes for CASSQSGGGETQYF.

This sequence joins TRBV2 and TRBJ2-7, with a tentative D call TRBD1 (5 bases). Trimming pared 4 bases from V and 5 bases from J, leaving 9 bases between. CDR1 and CDR2 from the germline V gene are SNHLY and FYNNEI. The CDR3 consists of 12 residues. The CDR3 reads CASSVIRDEQYF. As DNA, the CDR3 is TGTGCCAGCAGTGTAATCAGGGACGAGCAGTACTTC.

The chain joins TRBV5-5 to TRBJ1-1; D might be TRBD1 (5 bases). The CDR3 is 15 residues long. CDR1 is SGHKS and CDR2 is YYEKEE in the germline V gene (reference sequence). Deletions cut 4 bases from V and 0 bases from J, with 13 bases between. The CDR3 coding sequence is TGTGCCAGCAGCATTGGGGGACCTTTGAACACTGAAGCTTTCTTT. Translating gives CASSIGGPLNTEAFF.

This chain's CDR3 is CASSQDLRRGYTF. The CDR3 coding sequence is TGTGCCAGTAGCCAGGACCTTCGGCGGGGCTACACCTTC. The chain couples TRBV19 to TRBJ1-2; D not resolved. Germline lookup yields CDR1 LNHDA and CDR2 SQIVND (reference sequence). This CDR3 comprises 13 residues. V gave up 6 bases and J gave up 8 bases, with 16 bases separating them.

V usage is TRBV6-6 and J usage is TRBJ1-5, with a tentative D call TRBD1 (6 bases). The CDR3 runs 13 residues. V was cut by 5 bases and J by 7 bases, with 12 bases left in between. Germline V CDR1 and CDR2: MNHNY, SVGAGI (reference sequence). The DNA of the CDR3 is TGTGCCAGCAGTCAACAGGGTTCACAGCCCCAGCATTTT. This translates into CASSQQGSQPQHF.

This clone was recorded once. The chain is built from TRBV7-2 and TRBJ1-2; D gene unclear. The CDR3 length is 14 residues. The V and J ends lost 1 base and 4 bases respectively, with 10 bases between them. CDR1 is SGHTA and CDR2 is FQGNSA in the germline V gene. The CDR3 is CASSLDGPTYGYTF. The CDR3 nucleotides read TGTGCCAGCAGCTTAGACGGGCCCACCTATGGCTACACCTTC.

This chain uses TRBV7-9 with TRBJ2-1; tentative D call: TRBD1 (6 bases). This CDR3 is 14 amino acids long. Trimming took 5 bases from V and 3 from J, leaving 11 bases between them. CDR1 is SEHNR and CDR2 is FQNEAQ in the germline V gene (reference sequence). In DNA, the CDR3 is TGTGCCAGCAGCCCGGGACAAAACTACAATGAGCAGTTCTTC. The encoded protein is CASSPGQNYNEQFF. Based on the CDR3 plus reference TRBV7-9 and TRBJ2-1, the full variable domain is DTGVSQNPRHKITKRGQNVTFRCDPISEHNRLYWYRQTLGQGPEFLTYFQNEAQLEKSRLLSDRFSAERPKGSFSTLEIQRTEQGDSAMYLCASSPGQNYNEQFFGPGTRLTVL.

The J gene is TRBJ1-2, the V gene TRBV2, with D hard to call. Trimming removed 0 bases from V and 4 bases from J, with 12 bases in between. This CDR3 has 15 residues. Germline CDR1 SNHLY, CDR2 FYNNEI. The CDR3 reads CASSEAQTRGYGYTF. In nucleotides, the CDR3 is TGTGCCAGCAGTGAAGCGCAAACCCGGGGCTATGGCTACACCTTC.

The CDR3 coding sequence is TGTGCCAGCAGTTACTTTCCAGGAGATAATGAAAAACTGTTTTTT. Its protein product is CASSYFPGDNEKLFF. The rearrangement links TRBV6-6 to TRBJ1-4; no clear D. The CDR3 has 15 amino acids. V dropped 1 base and J dropped 4 bases, with 10 bases sitting between them. Germline assignment: CDR1 MNHNY and CDR2 SVGAGI (reference sequence).

The chain uses TRBV7-8 and TRBJ1-2, with 8 bases identical to TRBD1. V dropped 5 bases and J dropped 4; count of bases not matched to a gene: 9. Germline CDR1 reads SGHVS; CDR2 reads FQNEAQ. CDR3 length: 15 residues. CDR3 DNA: TGTGCCAGCAGCGCTCCCGGGACAGGTGCCTATGGCTACACCTTC. Amino acid sequence: CASSAPGTGAYGYTF.

The chain employs TRBV25-1 and TRBJ1-2; TRBD1 might be the D (6 bases). Germline loops: CDR1 MGHDK, CDR2 SYGVNS. The CDR3 loop spans 17 amino acids. Between the trimmed V and J ends, which lost 4 bases and 0 bases, there was a span of 18 bases. CDR3 nucleotides: TGTGCCAGCAGTGGTTACCTTGGGGACACTCCTAACTATGGCTACACCTTC. Residues: CASSGYLGDTPNYGYTF.

The CDR3 sequence: CASANQGNTGELFF. The CDR3 nucleotides read TGTGCCAGCGCCAACCAGGGAAACACCGGGGAGCTGTTTTTT. The rearrangement joins TRBV18 to TRBJ2-2, with a possible D match to TRBD1 (5 bases). CDR3 length equals 14 residues. Trimming removed 8 bases from V and 2 bases from J, with 12 bases in between. The germline V gene has CDR1 KGHSH and CDR2 LQKENI.

The chain uses TRBV19 and TRBJ1-5; D might be TRBD1 (6 bases). The V and J ends lost 3 bases and 1 base respectively, with 16 bases between them. This CDR3 has 17 residues. Germline V gives CDR1 LNHDA, CDR2 SQIVND (reference sequence). The CDR3 bases are TGTGCCAGTAGTATGCTCGACAGGCGTATGAGCAATCAGCCCCAGCATTTT. It specifies CASSMLDRRMSNQPQHF.

The sample holds one count of this clone. The V call is TRBV5-4, the J call TRBJ1-1, with D maybe TRBD1 (5 bases). The CDR3 loop spans 14 amino acids. V lost 5 bases, J lost 0 bases, and 11 bases lay in between. Germline CDR1 reads SGHNT; CDR2 reads YYREEE (reference sequence). CDR3 DNA sequence: TGTGCCAGCAGTCAGGGACGAATGAACACTGAAGCTTTCTTT. Translating it yields CASSQGRMNTEAFF.

V gene TRBV30 combines with J gene TRBJ2-2; TRBD2 matches at 10 bases. Trimming cost V 3 bases and J 7 bases; bases outside gene matches: 11. The CDR3 runs 16 residues. Germline V gives CDR1 GTSNPN, CDR2 SVGIG (reference sequence). DNA of the CDR3: TGTGCCTGGAGCTTCGGGCTAGCGGGAGCAGGCGGGGAGCTGTTTTTT. Translation: CAWSFGLAGAGGELFF.

The chain employs TRBV28 and TRBJ1-4, with 7 bases that match TRBD1. With V trimmed by 7 bases and J by 12 bases, 8 bases remained unmatched. In germline, CDR1 is MDHEN, CDR2 SYDVKM. This CDR3 has 12 amino acids. In DNA, the CDR3 is TGTGCCAGCACAACGTCAGGGGGTCAACTGTTTTTT. Translation: CASTTSGGQLFF.

V and J are TRBV5-1 and TRBJ2-2; D gene ambiguous. V was trimmed by 2 bases and J by 7 bases, leaving 9 bases between them. Germline CDR1 is SGHRS and CDR2 is YFSETQ. The CDR3 is made up of 13 amino acids. CDR3 residues: CASSFIDGGELFF. CDR3 nucleotide sequence: TGCGCCAGCAGCTTTATAGATGGCGGGGAGCTGTTTTTT.

The chain carries TRBV10-1 and TRBJ1-1; 8 bases align to TRBD1. Looked up from germline, CDR1 is WNHNN and CDR2 is SYGVQD (reference sequence). The CDR3 contains 15 residues. V shed 0 bases and J 6 bases; nucleotides not matched to a gene: 6. The CDR3 region is CASSESPGGAAEAFF. Written as DNA, the CDR3 is TGCGCCAGCAGTGAGTCTCCAGGGGGCGCGGCTGAAGCTTTCTTT.

V is TRBV7-2 and J is TRBJ2-2, with 7 bases matching TRBD1. Germline V lookup: CDR1 SGHTA, CDR2 FQGNSA. Trimming cost V 4 bases and J 6 bases; bases outside gene matches: 2. The CDR3 extends over 13 amino acids. DNA of the CDR3: TGTGCCAGCAGCTCCCAGGGGGCCGGGGAGCTGTTTTTT. Amino acids: CASSSQGAGELFF.